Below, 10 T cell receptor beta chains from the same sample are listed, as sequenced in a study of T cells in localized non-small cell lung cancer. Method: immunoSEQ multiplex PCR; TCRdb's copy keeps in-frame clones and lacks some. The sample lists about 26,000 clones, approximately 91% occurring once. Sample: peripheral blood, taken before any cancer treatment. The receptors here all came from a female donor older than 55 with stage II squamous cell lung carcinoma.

The CDR3 DNA follows: TGTGCCAGCAGTTACTCACAGGGTGCGGACACTGAAGCTTTCTTT. Translation gives CASSYSQGADTEAFF. V gene TRBV6-5 combines with J gene TRBJ1-1, with a possible D match to TRBD1 (6 bases). Per the germline V gene, CDR1 is MNHEY and CDR2 is SVGAGI. Trimming left V 0 bases short and J 3 bases short, with 11 bases between. The CDR3 has 15 residues.

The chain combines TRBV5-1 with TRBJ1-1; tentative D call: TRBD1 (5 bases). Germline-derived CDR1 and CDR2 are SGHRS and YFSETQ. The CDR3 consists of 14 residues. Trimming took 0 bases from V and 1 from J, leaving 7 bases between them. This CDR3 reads CASSLGGPNTEAFF. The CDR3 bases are TGCGCCAGCAGCTTGGGGGGCCCGAACACTGAAGCTTTCTTT.

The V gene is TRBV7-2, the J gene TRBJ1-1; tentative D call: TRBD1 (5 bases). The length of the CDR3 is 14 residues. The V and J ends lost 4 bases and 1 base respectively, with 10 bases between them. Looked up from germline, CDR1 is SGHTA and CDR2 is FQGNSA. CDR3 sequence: CASSSWGANTEAFF. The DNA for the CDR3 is TGTGCCAGCAGCTCCTGGGGCGCGAACACTGAAGCTTTCTTT.

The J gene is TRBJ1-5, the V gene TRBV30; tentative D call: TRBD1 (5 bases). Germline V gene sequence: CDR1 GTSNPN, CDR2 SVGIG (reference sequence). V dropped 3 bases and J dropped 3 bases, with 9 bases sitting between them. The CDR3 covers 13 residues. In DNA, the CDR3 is TGTGCCTGGAGAGCAGGGAACAATCAGCCCCAGCATTTT. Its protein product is CAWRAGNNQPQHF.

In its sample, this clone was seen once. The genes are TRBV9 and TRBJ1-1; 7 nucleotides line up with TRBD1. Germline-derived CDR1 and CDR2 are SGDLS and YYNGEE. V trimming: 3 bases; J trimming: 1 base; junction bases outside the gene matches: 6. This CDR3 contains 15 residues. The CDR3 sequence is CASSADQGGNTEAFF. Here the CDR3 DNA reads TGTGCCAGCAGCGCCGACCAGGGGGGGAACACTGAAGCTTTCTTT.

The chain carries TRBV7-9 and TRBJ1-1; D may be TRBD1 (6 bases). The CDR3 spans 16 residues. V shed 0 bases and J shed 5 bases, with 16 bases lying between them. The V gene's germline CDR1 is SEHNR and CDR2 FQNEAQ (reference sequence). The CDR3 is CASSLATTGPGTEAFF. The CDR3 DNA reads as TGTGCCAGCAGCTTAGCTACTACAGGGCCTGGGACTGAAGCTTTCTTT. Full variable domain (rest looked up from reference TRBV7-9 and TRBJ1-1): DTGVSQNPRHKITKRGQNVTFRCDPISEHNRLYWYRQTLGQGPEFLTYFQNEAQLEKSRLLSDRFSAERPKGSFSTLEIQRTEQGDSAMYLCASSLATTGPGTEAFFGQGTRLTVV.

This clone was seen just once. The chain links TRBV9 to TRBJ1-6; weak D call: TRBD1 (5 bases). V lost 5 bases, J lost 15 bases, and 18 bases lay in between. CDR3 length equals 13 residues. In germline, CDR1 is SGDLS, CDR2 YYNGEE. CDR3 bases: TGTGCCAGCAGTCGAAGGGGAATTGAGGTCCTCCACTTT. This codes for CASSRRGIEVLHF.

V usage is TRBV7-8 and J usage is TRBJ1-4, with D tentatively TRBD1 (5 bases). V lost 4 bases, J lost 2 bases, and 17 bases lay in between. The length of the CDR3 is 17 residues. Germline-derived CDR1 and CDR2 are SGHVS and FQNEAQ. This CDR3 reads CASSSPWDERTNEKLFF. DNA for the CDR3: TGTGCCAGCAGCTCACCCTGGGACGAAAGGACTAATGAAAAACTGTTTTTT.

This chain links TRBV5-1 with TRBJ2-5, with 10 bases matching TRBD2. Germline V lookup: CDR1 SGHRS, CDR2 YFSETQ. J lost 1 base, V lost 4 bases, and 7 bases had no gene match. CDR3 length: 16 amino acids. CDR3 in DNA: TGCGCCAGCAGCCTATCCGGGACTAGCGTCCAAGAGACCCAGTACTTC. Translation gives CASSLSGTSVQETQYF.

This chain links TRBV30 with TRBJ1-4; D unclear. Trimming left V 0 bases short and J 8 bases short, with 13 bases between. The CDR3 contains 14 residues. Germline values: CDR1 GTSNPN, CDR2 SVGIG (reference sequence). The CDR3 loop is CAWSVGGSGEKLFF. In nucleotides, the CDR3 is TGTGCCTGGAGTGTAGGAGGGTCGGGGGAAAAACTGTTTTTT.